The present T cell receptor beta chain was sequenced within a study of identical twins. A single record per CDR3 protein comes from TCRdb applying MiXCR to the 5' RACE reads. The sample lists 700,000 to 950,000 distinct CDR3 sequences, about 12% occurring once. Per germline, CDR1 MDHEN and CDR2 SYDVKM. This CDR3 spans 16 amino acids. Trimming shortened V by 8 bases and J by 0 bases, and 17 bases separated the two germline ends. This clonotype is a singleton in its sample. The data also belong to a second study, concerning yellow fever vaccine responses in identical twins.

The TCR comes from a woman in her late teens or twenties in good health. The sequencing sample was made of PBMCs. The chain combines TRBV28 with TRBJ2-1, with D perhaps matching TRBD2 (6 bases). CDR3 loop: CASGPGGGSSYNEQFF. The CDR3 bases are TGTGCCAGCGGCCCCGGTGGAGGGAGCTCCTACAATGAGCAGTTCTTC.